The next 10 T cell receptor beta chains were all read from a single sample in a study of T cell responses to AZD1222 COVID-19 vaccine. Clones were sequenced by immunoSEQ multiplex PCR, and TCRdb holds only the in-frame ones, with some missing. The table records 120,000 to 150,000 clones, roughly 89% of them present only once. Here the sequenced sample was peripheral blood, taken on day 0 of AZD1222 vaccination. The receptors come from an adult in good health.

The V and J genes are TRBV19 and TRBJ2-7, with a possible D match to TRBD1 (5 bases). The CDR3 consists of 12 residues. The germline V gene has CDR1 LNHDA and CDR2 SQIVND (reference sequence). V lost 3 bases to trimming and J lost 3 bases, with 6 bases between them. CDR3 coding DNA: TGTGCCAGTAGTATGACAGACTACGAGCAGTACTTC. Residues: CASSMTDYEQYF.

This clone was found a few times. The J gene is TRBJ1-1, the V gene TRBV30; D call uncertain. V lost 5 bases to trimming and J lost 1 base, with 5 bases between them. CDR3 size: 11 residues. Germline V lookup: CDR1 GTSNPN, CDR2 SVGIG (reference sequence). The CDR3: CAWGKNTEAFF. DNA of the CDR3: TGTGCCTGGGGCAAGAACACTGAAGCTTTCTTT.

This rearrangement joins TRBV24-1 to TRBJ1-2, with 7 nucleotides matching TRBD1. Germline V lookup: CDR1 KGHDR, CDR2 SFDVKD. V shed 4 bases and J 4 bases; nucleotides not matched to a gene: 14. The CDR3 length is 17 residues. CDR3 sequence reads: CATSERHSRDSPYGYTF. The CDR3 region has the DNA TGTGCCACCAGTGAGAGACACTCACGGGACAGTCCCTATGGCTACACCTTC.

This chain links TRBV4-1 with TRBJ2-7; D tentatively fits TRBD1 or TRBD2 (5 bases each). The CDR3 has 15 residues. With 4 bases removed from V and 3 bases from J, the gap between germline ends came to 16 bases. The germline CDR1 and CDR2 sequences are MGHRA and YSYEKL. The CDR3: CASSLALGPGYEQYF. Here the CDR3 DNA reads TGCGCCAGCAGCCTAGCATTGGGACCGGGCTACGAGCAGTACTTC.

The J gene is TRBJ1-2, the V gene TRBV19, with D possibly TRBD1 on 6 matching bases. V lost 2 bases to trimming and J lost 3 bases, with 10 bases between them. Germline-derived CDR1 and CDR2 are LNHDA and SQIVND (reference sequence). The CDR3 consists of 14 residues. CDR3 amino acids: CASSISSGDYGYTF. CDR3 bases: TGTGCCAGTAGTATATCATCAGGGGACTATGGCTACACCTTC.

This chain connects TRBV7-2 to TRBJ1-6, with TRBD1 identical over 7 bases. From germline, CDR1 is SGHTA and CDR2 FQGNSA. This CDR3 has 14 residues. With V trimmed by 5 bases and J by 6 bases, 4 bases remained unmatched. The CDR3 nucleotides read TGTGCCAGCAGCGAGGGGACAGCTAATTCACCCCTCCACTTT. Amino acid sequence: CASSEGTANSPLHF.

V gene TRBV30 combines with J gene TRBJ1-2, with D maybe TRBD1 (6 bases). Germline lookup yields CDR1 GTSNPN and CDR2 SVGIG (reference sequence). There are 15 residues in the CDR3. The germline V and J ends were trimmed by 0 bases and 1 base, with 12 bases remaining between them. The CDR3, as DNA: TGTGCCTGGAGTGTTACAGGGTTACATAACTATGGCTACACCTTC. Protein: CAWSVTGLHNYGYTF.

The chain has TRBV7-3 and TRBJ2-5; 7 nucleotides match TRBD2. Unmatched junction bases numbered 10, after V lost 5 bases and J lost 4 bases. The CDR3 loop spans 15 amino acids. The germline V gene has CDR1 SGHTA and CDR2 FQGTGA. CDR3 bases: TGTGCCAGCAGCCTCCTTCCGACTAGCAGAGAGACCCAGTACTTC. This translates into CASSLLPTSRETQYF.

V gene TRBV5-8 combines with J gene TRBJ1-3; D possibly corresponds to TRBD1 (6 bases). Trimming left V 2 bases short and J 4 bases short, with 10 bases between. CDR1 is SGHTS and CDR2 is YDEGEE in the germline V gene. The CDR3 consists of 14 residues. CDR3 coding DNA: TGTGCCAGCAGCTTCGGGACACGCGGAAACACCATATATTTT. Protein: CASSFGTRGNTIYF.

V is TRBV7-3 and J is TRBJ2-7, with 7 nucleotides matching TRBD1. Germline lookup yields CDR1 SGHTA and CDR2 FQGTGA. The V gene end was trimmed by 2 bases and the J gene end by 2 bases; junction bases not matched to a gene: 3. The CDR3 runs to 14 residues. CDR3 bases: TGTGCCAGCAGCTTATCAGGGGGACCCTACGAGCAGTACTTC. Translated: CASSLSGGPYEQYF. The full variable domain, with the rest looked up from reference TRBV7-3 and TRBJ2-7, is GAGVSQTPSNKVTEKGKYVELRCDPISGHTALYWYRQSLGQGPEFLIYFQGTGAADDSGLPNDRFFAVRPEGSVSTLKIQRTERGDSAVYLCASSLSGGPYEQYFGPGTRLTVT.